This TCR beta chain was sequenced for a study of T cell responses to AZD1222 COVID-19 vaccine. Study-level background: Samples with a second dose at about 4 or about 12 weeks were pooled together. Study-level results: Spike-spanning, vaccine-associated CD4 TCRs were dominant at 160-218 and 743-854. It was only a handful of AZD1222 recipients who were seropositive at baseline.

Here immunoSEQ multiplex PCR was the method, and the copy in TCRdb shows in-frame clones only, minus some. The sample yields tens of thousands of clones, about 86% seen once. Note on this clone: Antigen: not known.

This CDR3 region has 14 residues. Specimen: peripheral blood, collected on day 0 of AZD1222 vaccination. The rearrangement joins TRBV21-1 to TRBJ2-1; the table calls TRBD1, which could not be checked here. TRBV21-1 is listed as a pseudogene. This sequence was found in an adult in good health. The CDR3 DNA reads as TGTGCCAGCATCGACAGGGAGGACTACAATGAGCAGTTCTTC. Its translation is CASIDREDYNEQFF.